This entry is about one T cell receptor beta chain. There is no known antigen for this receptor. Per-base quality was not reported, and no clone a single base away is much larger than it. The protocol used for the library was PCR. Instrument used: Illumina HiSeq 2500. Unique molecular identifiers were incorporated into TCR beta cDNA libraries to reduce PCR and sequencing biases. About 0.5 million cDNA molecules were obtained for every 1 to 10 million input T cells, so each molecule roughly corresponded to one T cell. The patient libraries were prepared and sequenced using the same protocol as the earlier healthy control dataset. Samples belonging to the same batch were prepared together, multiplexed and sequenced on a shared HiSeq lane. Regarding the original processing steps: Raw barcoded reads were processed with MIGEC, and single-read molecular identifier groups were discarded before consensus assembly and CDR3 extraction. Clonotype tables were post-analysed with VDJtools, normalizing diversity by down-sampling all datasets to the smallest sample size. To correct batch-related cross-sample contamination, repertoire overlap clustering matched CDR3 amino acid sequences but not nucleotide sequences. TCRdb ran its own pipeline on the public reads, namely fastp trimming at Q25 and MiXCR clone calling, and kept in-frame beta chains. Every distinct CDR3 protein forms one entry, paired with its most common genes and DNA. The V and J calls were determined by TCRdb, not by the authors. Across this sample there are about 180,000 distinct CDR3 sequences, with roughly 31% seen only once. Of the sample, roughly 1.6% is held by the ten largest clones.

TCR beta repertoires were profiled from peripheral blood of 10 to 15 young patients with multiple sclerosis to demonstrate the VDJtools post-analysis software. The multiple sclerosis patients were children and adolescents between about 6 and 16 years of age. The CDR3 runs 14 residues from the cysteine to the phenylalanine. The DNA shown is the 42-base CDR3, in frame from base 1. The germline V gene provides CDR1 SGHTA and CDR2 FQGNSA. The V and J ends are trimmed by 1 base and 7 bases, leaving 11 bases between them. This specimen comes from a study of post-analysis software for immune sequencing data (dated by TCRdb to the mid-2010s). Regarding the complete study: The recorded disease courses included relapsing-remitting, secondary progressive and progressive-relapsing multiple sclerosis, and some patients had no subtype annotation. The patient repertoires were set against about 12 previously published healthy control repertoires from donors whose ages ranged from roughly 6 to 27 years. A subset of samples was prepared in parallel using single-end sample barcoding, then pooled and co-amplified after Illumina adapter ligation.

Study-level results and caveats: Strong co-clustering of samples prepared in the same batch was shown by direct clustering with F measure, prompting a batch-effect correction. The multiple sclerosis patient group was slightly younger than the control group. Significantly lower normalized Chao1 diversity was found in multiple sclerosis patients than in controls, suggesting substantial peripheral T-cell clonal expansion. Four or five TRBV segments, including TRBV5-6, TRBV5-1 and TRBV20-1, were significantly more frequent in patients than controls.

The chain couples TRBV7-2 to TRBJ2-1, with the D segment identity uncertain. The receptor was isolated from a girl aged 5 to 17 with multiple sclerosis. Sequencing was done on a sample of blood. The DNA reads as follows: TGTGCCAGCAGCTTAGGAAGTGCCTTGAATGAGCAGTTCTTC. Translated, it gives CASSLGSALNEQFF.